A selection of T cell receptor beta chains follows, all from one sample in a study of CD8+ T cells in alopecia areata. The method was immunoSEQ multiplex PCR; TCRdb's version includes in-frame clones alone and lacks a portion of them. The sample yields 100,000 to 150,000 clones, about 50% seen once. Sequenced here: CD8+ T cells sorted from blood, sampled at week 0. These receptors were obtained from a human donor with alopecia areata. CDR3s include the opening cysteine and the closing phenylalanine or tryptophan. A D gene is named only where the DNA matches it firmly. Clone size appears in some rows only: once, few, many, or a class for an expanded clone.

V gene: TRBV7-2
J gene: TRBJ1-5
D gene: TRBD1
clone size: few
CDR3 DNA: TGTGCCAGCAGCTTAGGCCTGACAGGGGAGAAGCCCCAGCATTTT
CDR3 protein: CASSLGLTGEKPQHF

V gene: TRBV4-1
J gene: TRBJ2-7
D gene: .
clone size: .
CDR3 DNA: TGCGCCAGCAGCCAAGGGGAGGACAGCTCCTACGAGCAGTACTTC
CDR3 protein: CASSQGEDSSYEQYF

V gene: TRBV13
J gene: TRBJ2-7
D gene: .
clone size: few
CDR3 DNA: TGTGCCAGCAGCTCGAACGGGGGCTACGAGCAGTACTTC
CDR3 protein: CASSSNGGYEQYF

V gene: TRBV5-4
J gene: TRBJ2-5
D gene: .
clone size: few
CDR3 DNA: TGTGCCACCACGGGGGGCCCCGAGTGGGAGACCCAGTACTTC
CDR3 protein: CATTGGPEWETQYF

V gene: TRBV5-1
J gene: TRBJ2-1
D gene: .
clone size: once
CDR3 DNA: TGCGCCAGCAGCTTGGCCGAGTCTGAGCAGTTCTTC
CDR3 protein: CASSLAESEQFF

V gene: TRBV30
J gene: TRBJ2-7
D gene: TRBD2
clone size: few
CDR3 DNA: TGTGCCTGGAGCCCAGCGGGGTCGTACGAGCAGTACTTC
CDR3 protein: CAWSPAGSYEQYF

V gene: TRBV4-3
J gene: TRBJ2-1
D gene: TRBD2
clone size: few
CDR3 DNA: TGCGCCAGCAGCCAAGATCATCTAGCGGGGGGGCTCTCTGAGCAGTTCTTC
CDR3 protein: CASSQDHLAGGLSEQFF

V gene: TRBV6-5
J gene: TRBJ2-6
D gene: .
clone size: .
CDR3 DNA: TGTGCCAGCAGTTACTTGGGTCACTCTGGGGCCAACGTCCTGACTTTC
CDR3 protein: CASSYLGHSGANVLTF

V gene: TRBV27
J gene: TRBJ2-1
D gene: .
clone size: .
CDR3 DNA: TGTGCCAGCAGTCCCACCTACAATGAGCAGTTCTTC
CDR3 protein: CASSPTYNEQFF

V gene: TRBV7-6
J gene: TRBJ2-1
D gene: TRBD1
clone size: .
CDR3 DNA: TGTGCCAGCAGCTTAGTTGGCAGGGGGTCTAATGAGCAGTTCTTC
CDR3 protein: CASSLVGRGSNEQFF

V gene: TRBV19
J gene: TRBJ2-5
D gene: .
clone size: .
CDR3 DNA: TGTGCCAGTACCGCCCAGGACAACCAAGAGACCCAGTACTTC
CDR3 protein: CASTAQDNQETQYF

V gene: TRBV5-1
J gene: TRBJ2-1
D gene: TRBD1
clone size: few
CDR3 DNA: TGCGCCAGCAGCCCAGGGACAGGGCTCTCCTACAATGAGCAGTTCTTC
CDR3 protein: CASSPGTGLSYNEQFF

V gene: TRBV4-3
J gene: TRBJ2-7
D gene: TRBD2
clone size: .
CDR3 DNA: TGCGCCAGCAGCCAGGGACTAGGGGTCTCCTACGAGCAGTACTTC
CDR3 protein: CASSQGLGVSYEQYF

V gene: TRBV27
J gene: TRBJ1-6
D gene: .
clone size: .
CDR3 DNA: TGTGCCAGCAGTTTATCGGCGGGGGACTATAATTCACCCCTCCACTTT
CDR3 protein: CASSLSAGDYNSPLHF

V gene: TRBV16
J gene: TRBJ1-2
D gene: TRBD1
clone size: .
CDR3 DNA: TGTGCCAGCAGCCAAGGGACAGGGACCTATGGCTACACCTTC
CDR3 protein: CASSQGTGTYGYTF

V gene: TRBV30
J gene: TRBJ2-7
D gene: TRBD1
clone size: .
CDR3 DNA: TGTGCCTGGAGTGACCAGGGGGACGAGCAGTACTTC
CDR3 protein: CAWSDQGDEQYF

V gene: TRBV11-2
J gene: TRBJ1-2
D gene: .
clone size: .
CDR3 DNA: TGTGCCAGCAGCCCCGGGCCTGGGGGAGGCTACACCTTC
CDR3 protein: CASSPGPGGGYTF

V gene: TRBV29-1
J gene: TRBJ2-2
D gene: .
clone size: .
CDR3 DNA: TGCAGCGTTGAAGGCTCTGAGGGATCCGGGGAGCTGTTTTTT
CDR3 protein: CSVEGSEGSGELFF

V gene: TRBV11-2
J gene: TRBJ2-5
D gene: .
clone size: .
CDR3 DNA: TGTGCCAGCAGCTTAGATACGCAGACCCAGTACTTC
CDR3 protein: CASSLDTQTQYF

V gene: TRBV4-1
J gene: TRBJ1-2
D gene: .
clone size: .
CDR3 DNA: TGCGCCAGCAGCCCCTCCACGGACCGTCAAAATGGCTACACCTTC
CDR3 protein: CASSPSTDRQNGYTF

V gene: TRBV11-2
J gene: TRBJ2-4
D gene: .
clone size: .
CDR3 DNA: TGTGCCAGCAGCTTAGTTCCGGCAGGGTTGAACATTCAGTACTTC
CDR3 protein: CASSLVPAGLNIQYF

V gene: TRBV7-8
J gene: TRBJ2-7
D gene: TRBD2
clone size: few
CDR3 DNA: TGTGCCAGCAGCTTAGGACTAGCGGGGGTCTATTCCTACGAGCAGTACTTC
CDR3 protein: CASSLGLAGVYSYEQYF

V gene: TRBV29-1
J gene: TRBJ2-7
D gene: TRBD1
clone size: few
CDR3 DNA: TGCAGCGTTGAACTCCGGGACAGATCCCTCTACGAGCAGTACTTC
CDR3 protein: CSVELRDRSLYEQYF

V gene: TRBV5-1
J gene: TRBJ2-7
D gene: TRBD1
clone size: few
CDR3 DNA: TGCGCCAGCAGCTTCGGGACAGTCTACGAGCAGTACTTC
CDR3 protein: CASSFGTVYEQYF

V gene: TRBV10-3
J gene: TRBJ2-2
D gene: TRBD1
clone size: few
CDR3 DNA: TGTGCCGTCAGGGACAGGGGCACCGGGGAGCTGTTTTTT
CDR3 protein: CAVRDRGTGELFF

V gene: TRBV7-9
J gene: TRBJ2-7
D gene: TRBD1
clone size: .
CDR3 DNA: TGTGCCAGCAGCTCGGGACAGGGCAGAGAGCAGTACTTC
CDR3 protein: CASSSGQGREQYF

V gene: TRBV5-6
J gene: TRBJ1-1
D gene: .
clone size: .
CDR3 DNA: TGTGCCAGCAGCTTGAATCAGGGACCCCCTACTGAAGCTTTCTTT
CDR3 protein: CASSLNQGPPTEAFF

V gene: TRBV5-6
J gene: TRBJ2-5
D gene: TRBD1
clone size: .
CDR3 DNA: TGTGCCAGCAGCTTTGGACAGGGGGCTATTGAGACCCAGTACTTC
CDR3 protein: CASSFGQGAIETQYF

V gene: TRBV27
J gene: TRBJ2-7
D gene: .
clone size: .
CDR3 DNA: TGTGCCAGCAGTTCGGGGGGCGCCAGTGCCTACGAGCAGTACTTC
CDR3 protein: CASSSGGASAYEQYF

V gene: TRBV10-3
J gene: TRBJ2-2
D gene: .
clone size: .
CDR3 DNA: TGTGCCATCAGGCCGGGACACTCGAACACCGGGGAGCTGTTTTTT
CDR3 protein: CAIRPGHSNTGELFF

V gene: TRBV7-9
J gene: TRBJ2-7
D gene: TRBD1
clone size: .
CDR3 DNA: TGTGCCAGCAGCTTAGCCGGGACAGGGGATTTCTTC
CDR3 protein: CASSLAGTGDFF

V gene: TRBV9
J gene: TRBJ1-1
D gene: .
clone size: .
CDR3 DNA: TGTGCCAGCAGCGCACGATTAGTGAACACTGAAGCTTTCTTT
CDR3 protein: CASSARLVNTEAFF

V gene: TRBV29-1
J gene: TRBJ2-7
D gene: .
clone size: few
CDR3 DNA: TGCAGCGTTGAAGCGCCGGGAAACGGGGAGCAGTACTTC
CDR3 protein: CSVEAPGNGEQYF

V gene: TRBV2
J gene: TRBJ2-1
D gene: TRBD1
clone size: .
CDR3 DNA: TGTGCCAGTCGCAGACAGGGTCATGAGCAGTTCTTC
CDR3 protein: CASRRQGHEQFF

V gene: TRBV30
J gene: TRBJ2-5
D gene: .
clone size: .
CDR3 DNA: TGTGCCTGGAGTACTGAGTACCAAGAGACCCAGTACTTC
CDR3 protein: CAWSTEYQETQYF

V gene: TRBV23-1
J gene: TRBJ2-7
D gene: TRBD2
clone size: few
CDR3 DNA: TGCGCCAGCAGTCATACTAGCGGGGGCGTCTTC
CDR3 protein: CASSHTSGGVF

V gene: TRBV5-1
J gene: TRBJ2-3
D gene: .
clone size: .
CDR3 DNA: TGCGCCAGCAGCTTGAGACAGAGCACAGATACGCAGTATTTT
CDR3 protein: CASSLRQSTDTQYF

V gene: TRBV13
J gene: TRBJ2-7
D gene: TRBD1
clone size: .
CDR3 DNA: TGTGCCAGCAGCTCCACCGGGACAGTTAATTACGAGCAGTACTTC
CDR3 protein: CASSSTGTVNYEQYF

V gene: TRBV7-9
J gene: TRBJ2-7
D gene: .
clone size: few
CDR3 DNA: TGTGCCAGCAGCTTCGCGGGGGCAACCTACGAGCAGTACTTC
CDR3 protein: CASSFAGATYEQYF

V gene: TRBV4-1
J gene: TRBJ2-7
D gene: TRBD2
clone size: .
CDR3 DNA: TGCGCCAGCAGCCAGGGGGGGACCTACGAGCAGTACTTC
CDR3 protein: CASSQGGTYEQYF

V gene: TRBV7-9
J gene: TRBJ2-1
D gene: .
clone size: .
CDR3 DNA: TGTGCCAGCAGCTTCGGCAATGAGCAGTTCTTC
CDR3 protein: CASSFGNEQFF